What follows describes a single T cell receptor (beta chain). Its antigen is not known. The data stem from a study of cytomegalovirus exposure and HLA in healthy donors. Study context: The 120 or so validation repertoires were reported in a later analysis to have been generated on the same platform as the roughly 670 first-cohort repertoires.

Study-level results: According to a subsequent analysis, TCR clusters from the first cohort were inclined to appear together in the roughly 120 validation repertoires.

Measured with immunoSEQ multiplex PCR; TCRdb has only the in-frame clones, and not every one. The sample shows about 130,000 clones, about nine tenths of them seen only once. The CDR3 is 10 amino acids. The V and J ends lost 7 bases and 8 bases respectively, with 11 bases between them. Germline CDR1 and CDR2: SQVTM and ANQGSEA. The sample consisted of PBMCs. The rearrangement links TRBV29-1 to TRBJ1-2; D perhaps matches TRBD1 (6 bases). The sequence came from a woman aged 18-30 years in good health and CMV-seronegative. CDR3 sequence reads: CSADRGGYTF. The CDR3 nucleotides are TGCAGCGCGGACAGAGGCGGCTACACCTTC.